This T cell receptor beta chain was sequenced during a study of OX40 agonist ivuxolimab in advanced cancers. The germline V gene encodes CDR1 LNHDA and CDR2 SQIVND (reference sequence). Trimming removed 3 bases at V and 4 bases at J, with 7 bases between. The length of the CDR3 is 13 residues. The repertoire was sequenced with immunoSEQ multiplex PCR; TCRdb's copy has only in-frame clones and lacks some. The sample shows approximately 60,000 clones, approximately 90% of them seen only once. Material: CD4+ or CD8+ T cells sorted from blood, obtained in a trial of the OX40 agonist ivuxolimab. V and J are TRBV19 and TRBJ2-1, with D hard to call. This sequence was found in an adult with an advanced solid tumor such as melanoma, head and neck, liver or kidney cancer. The CDR3 DNA reads TGTGCCAGTAGTATCCAGGAGTACAATGAGCAGTTCTTC. Translation: CASSIQEYNEQFF.